This T cell receptor beta chain was sequenced in a study of shared clonotypes between healthy human individuals. Study observations and caveats: Shared clonotypes: about 4.6% naive CD4, about 4% naive CD8, about 2.4% memory CD4, around 0.4% memory CD8.

With respect to this clone: The target antigen is unknown.

The CDR3 runs to 14 residues. The assay was carried out at the deep level. For each subset, genomic DNA was distributed in equal portions over several immunoSEQ plates. It was about 190 ng DNA, 25,000 to 35,000 T cell genomes, that sorted-subset replicate PCRs used. Data came from immunoSEQ multiplex PCR; TCRdb stores just in-frame clones and leaves some out. The sample holds under 650,000 clones, less than 96% seen once. The rearrangement links TRBV21-1 to TRBJ2-7; the listed D gene, TRBD2, was not tested against the DNA. TRBV21-1 is designated a pseudogene. The sequenced sample consisted of naive CD4+ T cells sorted from blood. Subset reported: CD45RA+ positively selected. The sequence came from a woman younger than 45 in good health. The CDR3 loop is CASSKGRDSYEQYF. CDR3 DNA: TGTGCCAGCAGCAAGGGGCGGGATTCCTACGAGCAGTACTTC.